Following are 14 T cell receptor beta chains from one sample sequenced in a study of vaccination and CD4 T cells after COVID-19. With the Oncomine TCR Beta short-read assay, DNA from cultured CD4+ T cells was sequenced. Via MiXCR, TCRdb re-called the PCR reads, giving one row per CDR3 protein. This sample has 14,000 to 15,000 distinct CDR3 sequences, with about half found just once. These receptors' targets are unknown. Regarding treatment: roughly ten-day PBMC culture with coronavirus spike peptide pools or control peptides (ViraFEST assay). The specimen was CD4+ T cells from blood, cultured in vitro. These receptors all come from a human donor who had recovered from COVID-19.

The genes are TRBV20-1 and TRBJ2-3; D uncertain. There are 11 residues in the CDR3. Germline V gives CDR1 DFQATT, CDR2 SNEGSKA (reference sequence). V lost 2 bases, J lost 5 bases, and 5 bases lay in between. CDR3 in DNA: TGCAGTGCTAGACCCGAAGATACGCAGTATTTT. Protein: CSARPEDTQYF.

The chain uses TRBV2 and TRBJ1-4; unclear D gene. V was pared by 7 bases and J by 8 bases, with 8 bases between. This CDR3 is 11 amino acids long. Germline loops: CDR1 SNHLY, CDR2 FYNNEI. CDR3 DNA: TGTGCCAGCACCCCCGGGGAAAAACTGTTTTTT. It yields the protein CASTPGEKLFF. The entire variable domain, with the rest obtained from reference TRBV2 and TRBJ1-4, is as follows: EPEVTQTPSHQVTQMGQEVILRCVPISNHLYFYWYRQILGQKVEFLVSFYNNEISEKSEIFDDQFSVERPDGSNFTLKIRSTKLEDSAMYFCASTPGEKLFFGSGTQLSVL.

This chain joins TRBV20-1 and TRBJ1-5; D remains unclear. In germline, CDR1 is DFQATT, CDR2 SNEGSKA (reference sequence). Trimming cost V 6 bases and J 1 base, with 13 bases left between them. The CDR3 length is 14 residues. DNA for the CDR3: TGCAGTGCGTTAGAAGGGCAGAGCAATCAGCCCCAGCATTTT. Its translation: CSALEGQSNQPQHF.

The chain recombines TRBV20-1 with TRBJ1-5; D perhaps matches TRBD1 (5 bases). The CDR3 loop spans 14 amino acids. The germline CDR1 and CDR2 sequences are DFQATT and SNEGSKA (reference sequence). The ends were cut back, 5 bases at V and 0 bases at J, with 11 bases in the middle. The CDR3 DNA reads as TGCAGTGCTTCGGACAACCTTAGCAATCAGCCCCAGCATTTT. Its protein is CSASDNLSNQPQHF.

The rearrangement joins TRBV2 to TRBJ2-1, with D unresolved. CDR1 is SNHLY, CDR2 FYNNEI, per germline. The CDR3 sequence is 14 residues long. Trimming stripped 10 bases from V and 4 bases from J, with 17 bases between. The chain's CDR3 is CAIRAPITYNEQFF. CDR3 bases: TGTGCCATCCGTGCTCCCATCACATACAATGAGCAGTTCTTC.

The chain has TRBV30 and TRBJ1-6; 7 positions match TRBD1. The CDR3 loop spans 13 amino acids. Trimming at V came to 4 bases and at J to 5 bases, leaving 2 bases not matched to a gene. CDR1 and CDR2 from the germline V gene are GTSNPN and SVGIG (reference sequence). This CDR3 reads CAWTGQNNSPLHF. CDR3 nucleotides: TGTGCCTGGACGGGACAGAATAATTCACCCCTCCACTTT.

V and J are TRBV12-5 and TRBJ2-7; D perhaps matches TRBD2 (5 bases). The CDR3 is 14 residues long. Between the trimmed V and J ends, which lost 7 bases and 4 bases, there was a span of 17 bases. Germline values: CDR1 LGHNT, CDR2 FRNRAP. The CDR3 sequence is CASAQEDGPYEQYF. DNA of the CDR3: TGTGCTAGTGCCCAGGAGGACGGGCCGTACGAGCAGTACTTC.

In its sample, this clonotype was seen once. The rearrangement uses TRBV4-2 and TRBJ2-7; TRBD2 aligns across 10 bases. CDR3 length: 16 residues. Germline loops: CDR1 LGHNA, CDR2 YNFKEQ. The ends lost 1 base at V and 4 bases at J; junction bases unmatched: 7. The CDR3 reads CASSQGVASGGYEQYF. CDR3 nucleotide sequence: TGTGCCAGCAGCCAAGGGGTAGCTAGCGGGGGATACGAGCAGTACTTC.

The chain is built from TRBV20-1 and TRBJ2-4; possible D gene TRBD2, 6 bases. Looked up from germline, CDR1 is DFQATT and CDR2 is SNEGSKA (reference sequence). V was clipped by 0 bases and J by 7 bases, with 22 bases between them. CDR3 length: 17 residues. The CDR3 sequence is CSARDGLEGQIGNIQYF. Here the CDR3 DNA reads TGCAGTGCTAGAGATGGTCTGGAGGGGCAGATTGGTAACATTCAGTACTTC.

The chain couples TRBV12-3 or TRBV12-4 to TRBJ2-7; TRBD2 matches 10 bases. CDR3 length: 15 amino acids. V lost 3 bases and J lost 6; bases outside the gene matches: 8. CDR3 protein: CASSFFESSGGEQYF. CDR3 DNA: TGTGCCAGCAGTTTCTTCGAGTCTAGCGGGGGCGAGCAGTACTTC.

This clonotype was counted once. A junction boundary mismatches the germline segment, possibly from a read error. This chain uses TRBV7-9 with TRBJ2-5; D call uncertain. The CDR3 consists of 13 residues. CDR1 is SEHNR and CDR2 is FQNEAQ in the germline V gene (reference sequence). The CDR3, as DNA: TGCGCCAGCAGCTTGCGCCAGCAAGAGACCCAGTACTTC. As protein: CASSLRQQETQYF.

The chain joins TRBV5-8 to TRBJ2-2; D possibly corresponds to TRBD1 (6 bases). Trimming stripped 3 bases from V and 6 bases from J, with 12 bases between. Germline V gene sequence: CDR1 SGHTS, CDR2 YDEGEE. The length of the CDR3 is 14 residues. CDR3 coding DNA: TGTGCCAGCAGCTGGACCCCAGGGGCCGGGGAGCTGTTTTTT. This encodes CASSWTPGAGELFF. Together with reference TRBV5-8 and TRBJ2-2, the CDR3 gives the full variable domain: EAGVTQSPTHLIKTRGQQATLRCSPISGHTSVYWYQQALGLGLQFLLWYDEGEERNRGNFPPRFSGRQFPNYSSELNVNALELEDSALYLCASSWTPGAGELFFGEGSRLTVL.

This clonotype turned up a few times. The V gene is TRBV6-2 or TRBV6-3, the J gene TRBJ1-3; D is unresolved. The CDR3 has 12 residues. The V end was cut by 2 bases, the J end by 2 bases, with 1 base between. Germline V gives CDR1 MNHEY, CDR2 SVGEGT. The CDR3 DNA sequence: TGTGCCAGCAGTTACCCTGGAAACACCATATATTTT. It yields the protein CASSYPGNTIYF.

This clonotype was detected only a few times. Sequence at one end of the junction differs from germline and may be a read error. This rearrangement joins TRBV7-7 to TRBJ2-5; 8 positions agree with TRBD1. Germline CDR1 is SSHAT and CDR2 is FNYEAQ (reference sequence). The CDR3 is 13 amino acids. The chain's CDR3 is CASSKDRVETQYF. The CDR3 nucleotides are TGTGCTAGCAGCAAGGACAGGGTTGAGACCCAGTACTTC.